Presented here are 18 T cell receptor beta chains from one specimen sequenced in a study of T-cell reconstitution after alpha-beta-depleted transplantation in children. A library of TCRbeta sequences, prepared with unique molecular identifiers, was generated. TCRdb fed the PCR reads into MiXCR, producing one record per CDR3 protein. The data hold around 420,000 distinct CDR3 sequences, with 16% observed a single time. The sample here was PBMCs, mostly from graft donor cells, taken 360 days after TCRalphabeta/CD19-depleted stem cell transplant. The receptors shown here come from a boy under two years old who had a stem cell transplant for Wiskott-Aldrich syndrome, so the T cells may come from the graft donor.

In its sample, this clonotype was seen a few times. The chain is built from TRBV24-1 and TRBJ2-1, with 12 bases that match TRBD2. CDR1 and CDR2 (germline): KGHDR, SFDVKD. Trimming removed 12 bases from V and 4 bases from J; junction bases left unmatched: 3. The length of the CDR3 is 13 residues. This chain's CDR3 is CAVGTSGYNEQFF. The CDR3 coding sequence is TGTGCCGTCGGGACTAGCGGGTACAATGAGCAGTTCTTC.

The rearrangement joins TRBV4-1 to TRBJ1-2, with unresolved D. This CDR3 has 13 amino acids. Germline CDR1 is MGHRA and CDR2 is YSYEKL. Deletions cut 5 bases from V and 3 bases from J, with 10 bases between. The CDR3 here is CASSTRAHYGYTF. CDR3 DNA: TGCGCCAGCAGCACCCGGGCTCACTATGGCTACACCTTC.

This clonotype was counted between two and nine times. The rearrangement joins TRBV10-3 to TRBJ2-7, with 8 bases identical to TRBD1. CDR1 and CDR2 (germline): ENHRY, SYGVKD. The V gene end was trimmed by 2 bases and the J gene end by 5 bases; junction bases not matched to a gene: 5. The CDR3 has 14 amino acids. The chain's CDR3 is CAISERQGLDEQYF. The CDR3 DNA reads TGTGCCATCAGTGAGCGACAGGGGTTAGACGAGCAGTACTTC.

This clonotype was detected only a few times. The V and J genes are TRBV29-1 and TRBJ2-7, with 9 bases fitting TRBD2. Germline CDR1 and CDR2: SQVTM and ANQGSEA. The CDR3 sequence is 15 residues long. J was trimmed by 2 bases and V by 5 bases; bases with no gene match: 10. CDR3 protein: CSVSGVAGAPYEQYF. The CDR3 region has the DNA TGCAGCGTTTCCGGTGTAGCGGGAGCCCCCTACGAGCAGTACTTC.

This chain joins TRBV20-1 and TRBJ2-1, with TRBD1 matching over 11 bases. V was clipped by 6 bases and J by 6 bases; unmatched bases: 1. CDR3 length equals 12 residues. Germline-derived CDR1 and CDR2 are DFQATT and SNEGSKA (reference sequence). CDR3 amino acids: CSAGTGGNEQFF. The CDR3 coding sequence is TGCAGTGCCGGGACAGGGGGCAATGAGCAGTTCTTC.

This chain connects TRBV5-1 to TRBJ1-2, with 9 bases fitting TRBD1. The ends lost 4 bases at V and 11 bases at J; junction bases unmatched: 9. The CDR3 runs to 13 residues. Germline values: CDR1 SGHRS, CDR2 YFSETQ. The chain's CDR3 is CASSGTGQGKYTF. CDR3 sequence (DNA): TGCGCCAGCAGCGGAACGGGACAGGGAAAGTACACCTTC.

In this sample, this clonotype turned up a few times. This chain connects TRBV29-1 to TRBJ2-3, with D unclear. Germline-derived CDR1 and CDR2 are SQVTM and ANQGSEA. CDR3 length: 13 residues. The V end was cut by 2 bases, the J end by 2 bases, with 8 bases between. The CDR3 coding sequence is TGCAGCGTTGAAATCGTCTTCACAGATACGCAGTATTTT. This sequence encodes CSVEIVFTDTQYF.

The rearrangement joins TRBV12-3 or TRBV12-4 to TRBJ2-5; D remains unclear. This CDR3 has 12 amino acids. V was trimmed by 5 bases and J by 6 bases, leaving 10 bases between them. The CDR3 nucleotides read TGTGCCAGCAGTCTCCACACGCAGACCCAGTACTTC. Translation gives CASSLHTQTQYF.

The chain couples TRBV7-9 to TRBJ1-4; possible D gene TRBD1, 5 bases. Trimming pared 2 bases from V and 4 bases from J, leaving 8 bases between. The germline gives CDR1 SEHNR, CDR2 FQNEAQ (reference sequence). CDR3 length: 14 amino acids. The CDR3 bases are TGTGCCAGCAGCTTACAGGGCTTTAATGAAAAACTGTTTTTT. It specifies CASSLQGFNEKLFF.

The table lists this clonotype with a few counts. The chain combines TRBV12-3 or TRBV12-4 with TRBJ2-7; no clear D. The CDR3 is made up of 13 amino acids. V was clipped by 2 bases and J by 3 bases, with 8 bases between them. The CDR3 bases are TGTGCCAGCAGTTTACTAACAGTCTACGAGCAGTACTTC. Protein: CASSLLTVYEQYF.

The chain is built from TRBV12-3 or TRBV12-4 and TRBJ2-7; 8 nucleotides agree with TRBD1. The CDR3 loop spans 13 amino acids. With 5 bases clipped from V and 4 bases from J, the junction kept 4 bases outside the gene matches. The DNA of the CDR3 is TGTGCCAGCAGTAGGGACAGGCAGTACGAGCAGTACTTC. Amino acids: CASSRDRQYEQYF.

This clonotype showed up just a few times. This chain uses TRBV7-9 with TRBJ2-2; TRBD1 is a possible D gene (5 bases). This CDR3 region has 16 residues. The germline gives CDR1 SEHNR, CDR2 FQNEAQ (reference sequence). With 2 bases removed from V and 4 bases from J, the gap between germline ends came to 14 bases. CDR3 protein: CASSLLLSTATGELFF. CDR3 coding DNA: TGTGCCAGCAGCTTACTGCTATCGACAGCCACCGGGGAGCTGTTTTTT. Together with reference TRBV7-9 and TRBJ2-2, the CDR3 gives the full variable domain: DTGVSQNPRHKITKRGQNVTFRCDPISEHNRLYWYRQTLGQGPEFLTYFQNEAQLEKSRLLSDRFSAERPKGSFSTLEIQRTEQGDSAMYLCASSLLLSTATGELFFGEGSRLTVL.

In this sample, this clonotype turned up a few times. V and J are TRBV6-2 or TRBV6-3 and TRBJ2-3; maybe TRBD2 (5 bases). With 6 bases removed from V and 0 bases from J, the gap between germline ends came to 19 bases. The V gene's germline CDR1 is MNHEY and CDR2 SVGEGT. The CDR3 is 17 amino acids. The CDR3 nucleotides are TGTGCCAGCAGCCTCGGTCTCATGGGCGGGAGCACAGATACGCAGTATTTT. Protein sequence: CASSLGLMGGSTDTQYF.

In this sample, this clonotype turned up once. The rearrangement uses TRBV10-3 and TRBJ1-1; 7 positions agree with TRBD1. From germline, CDR1 is ENHRY and CDR2 SYGVKD. V shed 4 bases and J 6 bases; nucleotides not matched to a gene: 5. This CDR3 has 13 residues. CDR3 nucleotide sequence: TGTGCCATCAGTGGGACAGGACGGTCTGAAGCTTTCTTT. It translates to CAISGTGRSEAFF.

This chain's CDR3 is CASSRSGGASSYNEQFF. The CDR3 DNA reads TGTGCCAGCAGCCGCTCGGGAGGAGCGTCCTCCTACAATGAGCAGTTCTTC. V is TRBV27 and J is TRBJ2-1; 7 nucleotides align to TRBD2. CDR3 length: 17 residues. J was trimmed by 0 bases and V by 6 bases; bases with no gene match: 11. The germline V gene has CDR1 MNHEY and CDR2 SMNVEV (reference sequence).

This clonotype was observed a handful of times. J is TRBJ2-7 and V is TRBV27; TRBD1 agrees at 10 bases. Germline V gene lookup returns CDR1 MNHEY and CDR2 SMNVEV (reference sequence). V lost 5 bases to trimming and J lost 4 bases; unmatched junction nucleotides: 8. The CDR3 loop spans 15 amino acids. CDR3 coding DNA: TGTGCCAGCAGTCCCCGGACAGGGGGTAGGTACGAGCAGTACTTC. Protein product: CASSPRTGGRYEQYF.

This clonotype was counted at least ten times. The rearrangement joins TRBV19 to TRBJ1-6, with 7 bases fitting TRBD1. Unmatched junction bases numbered 4, after V lost 4 bases and J lost 10 bases. The CDR3 runs 13 residues. Germline lookup yields CDR1 LNHDA and CDR2 SQIVND (reference sequence). The CDR3, as DNA: TGTGCCAGTAGTAAAGGGACAGCGTCACCCCTCCACTTT. This sequence encodes CASSKGTASPLHF. The variable domain in full, with the rest retrieved from reference TRBV19 and TRBJ1-6, is DGGITQSPKYLFRKEGQNVTLSCEQNLNHDAMYWYRQDPGQGLRLIYYSQIVNDFQKGDIAEGYSVSREKKESFPLTVTSAQKNPTAFYLCASSKGTASPLHFGNGTRLTVT.

In this sample, this clonotype turned up a few times. The J gene is TRBJ2-6, the V gene TRBV7-2; D is uncertain. Trimming removed 2 bases from V and 0 bases from J, with 11 bases in between. CDR3 length: 17 amino acids. The V gene's germline CDR1 is SGHTA and CDR2 FQGNSA. The CDR3 DNA reads TGTGCCAGCAGCTTAAGGCAGATGTACTCTGGGGCCAACGTCCTGACTTTC. This encodes CASSLRQMYSGANVLTF.